What follows are 5 T cell receptor beta chains derived from one specimen sequenced in a study of technical replicates of blood from four donors. Measured with immunoSEQ multiplex PCR; TCRdb has only the in-frame clones, and not every one. The sample gives around 81,000 clones, roughly 95% of which show up once; 0.36% is in the top ten. Material for sequencing was T cells isolated from PBMCs. The receptors originated from a human donor in good health.

The V and J genes are TRBV30 and TRBJ2-7; 7 nucleotides align to TRBD1. The J segment lost 4 bases and the V segment lost 1 base, leaving 7 bases of the junction unmatched. The germline V gene has CDR1 GTSNPN and CDR2 SVGIG (reference sequence). This CDR3 region has 14 residues. CDR3 residues: CAWSGETGAYEQYF. The DNA for the CDR3 is TGTGCCTGGAGTGGGGAAACAGGGGCGTACGAGCAGTACTTC.

The CDR3 DNA reads as TGTGCCAGTAGTATCGAGGGGGTACCCGTGCTCGGCTACACCTTC. This codes for CASSIEGVPVLGYTF. The chain joins TRBV19 to TRBJ1-2, with D possibly TRBD1 on 6 matching bases. CDR1 LNHDA and CDR2 SQIVND come from the germline V gene (reference sequence). The CDR3 totals 15 residues. Trimming removed 3 bases at V and 8 bases at J, with 19 bases between.

The genes are TRBV5-1 and TRBJ1-1; 9 bases map to TRBD1. The CDR3 is 14 residues long. CDR1 SGHRS and CDR2 YFSETQ come from the germline V gene. V was clipped by 2 bases and J by 4 bases; unmatched bases: 3. The DNA of the CDR3 is TGCGCCAGCAGCTTACCACAGGGGGCCACTGAAGCTTTCTTT. Translation gives CASSLPQGATEAFF.

This clone was seen just once. The chain couples TRBV5-6 to TRBJ1-4; D is uncertain. The CDR3 sequence is 14 residues long. Trimming removed 4 bases from V and 8 bases from J, with 15 bases in between. Per germline, CDR1 SGHDT and CDR2 YYEEEE. The CDR3 DNA follows: TGTGCCAGCAGCCTCGGACTTTTAAGGGAAAAACTGTTTTTT. The encoded protein is CASSLGLLREKLFF.

This chain connects TRBV5-5 to TRBJ2-7; 7 positions match TRBD1. Germline CDR1 reads SGHKS; CDR2 reads YYEKEE (reference sequence). Trimming at V came to 4 bases and at J to 0 bases, leaving 10 bases not matched to a gene. The CDR3 runs 16 residues. This CDR3 is CASSEARTGVSYEQYF. As DNA, the CDR3 is TGTGCCAGCAGCGAAGCCCGGACAGGAGTCTCCTACGAGCAGTACTTC.